This T cell receptor (beta chain) was identified in a study of cytomegalovirus exposure and HLA in healthy donors. General study findings and limits: Earlier analysis found most TCR beta V segments productive about 87% or about 30% of the time.

Whereas donors were nominally healthy upon sampling, unrecorded immune exposures were probable. The CDR3 sequence is 13 residues long. With 2 bases removed from V and 5 bases from J, the gap between germline ends came to 9 bases. Germline-derived CDR1 and CDR2 are MNHEY and SMNVEV (reference sequence). A word on this clone: The antigen is unknown. Within the sample, other DNA sequences also encode this same CDR3.

Primers: 60 Vbeta forward and 13 Jbeta reverse. Sequencing used immunoSEQ multiplex PCR; TCRdb keeps in-frame clones, though not all of them. The table shows some 200,000 clones, with 70% to 85% occurring only once. The V call is TRBV27, the J call TRBJ1-2; possibly TRBD1 for D (5 bases). The sequencing input was PBMCs. The sequence was collected from a boy aged 2 to 10 in good health and CMV-seronegative. CDR3 protein: CASSLRQGYGYTF. The DNA for the CDR3 is TGTGCCAGCAGTTTACGTCAGGGATATGGCTACACCTTC.